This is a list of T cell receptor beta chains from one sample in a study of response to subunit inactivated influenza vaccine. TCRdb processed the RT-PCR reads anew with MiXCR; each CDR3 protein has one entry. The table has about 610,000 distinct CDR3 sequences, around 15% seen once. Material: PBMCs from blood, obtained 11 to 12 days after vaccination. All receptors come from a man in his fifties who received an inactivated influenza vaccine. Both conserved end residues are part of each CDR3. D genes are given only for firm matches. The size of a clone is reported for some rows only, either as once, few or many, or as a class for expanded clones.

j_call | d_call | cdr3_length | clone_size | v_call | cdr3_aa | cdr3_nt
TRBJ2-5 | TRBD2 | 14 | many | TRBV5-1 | CASSLTTSGVVQYF | TGCGCCAGCAGCCTCACGACTAGCGGCGTCGTCCAGTACTTC
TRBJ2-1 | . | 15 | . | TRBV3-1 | CASSQDRVVGNEQFF | TGTGCCAGCAGCCAAGACAGGGTGGTAGGCAATGAGCAGTTCTTC
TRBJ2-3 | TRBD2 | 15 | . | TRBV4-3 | CASSQTSGATDTQYF | TGCGCCAGCAGCCAGACTAGCGGGGCTACAGATACGCAGTATTTT
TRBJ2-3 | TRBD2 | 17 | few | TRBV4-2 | CASSQGTHRGGTDTQYF | TGTGCCAGCAGCCAAGGGACCCATCGGGGGGGGACAGATACGCAGTATTTT
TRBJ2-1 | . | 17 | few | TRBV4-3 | CASSQAPRGYGYNEQFF | TGCGCCAGCAGCCAAGCCCCTCGGGGGTATGGATACAATGAGCAGTTCTTC
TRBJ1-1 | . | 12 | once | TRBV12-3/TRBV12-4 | CASRLKNTEAFF | TGTGCCAGCAGGCTCAAGAACACTGAAGCTTTCTTT
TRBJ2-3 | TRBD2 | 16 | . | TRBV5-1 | CASSLTSGLSMDTQYF | TGCGCCAGCAGCTTGACTAGCGGACTCTCAATGGATACGCAGTATTTT
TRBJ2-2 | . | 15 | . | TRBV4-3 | CASSQDPVNTGELFF | TGCGCCAGCAGCCAAGATCCAGTGAACACCGGGGAGCTGTTTTTT
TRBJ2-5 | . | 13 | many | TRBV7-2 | CASSLGLEETQYF | TGTGCCAGCAGCTTGGGGCTAGAGGAGACCCAGTACTTC
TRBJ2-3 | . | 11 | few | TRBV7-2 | CASADAYTQYF | TGTGCCAGCGCGGATGCTTATACGCAGTATTTT
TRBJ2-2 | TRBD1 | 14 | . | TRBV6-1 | CASTRTGASGELFF | TGTGCCAGCACTCGTACAGGGGCGTCCGGGGAGCTGTTTTTT
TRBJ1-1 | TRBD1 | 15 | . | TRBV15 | CATSGGQGSITEAFF | TGTGCCACCAGCGGAGGACAGGGGTCGATCACTGAAGCTTTCTTT
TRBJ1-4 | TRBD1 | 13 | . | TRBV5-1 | CASRTGRNEKLFF | TGCGCCAGCCGGACAGGGAGAAATGAAAAACTGTTTTTT
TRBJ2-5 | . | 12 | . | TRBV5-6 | CASSFAPATQYF | TGTGCCAGCAGCTTTGCCCCGGCGACCCAGTACTTC
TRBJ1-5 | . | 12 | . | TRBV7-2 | CASSLDPAAQHF | TGTGCCAGCAGCTTAGACCCAGCAGCCCAGCATTTT
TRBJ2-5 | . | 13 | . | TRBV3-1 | CASSQGSLETQYF | TGTGCCAGCAGCCAAGGATCTTTGGAGACCCAGTACTTC
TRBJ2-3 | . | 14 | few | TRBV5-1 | CASIATEGGDTQYF | TGCGCCAGCATAGCGACAGAAGGAGGAGATACGCAGTATTTT
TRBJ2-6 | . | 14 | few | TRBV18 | CASSPDSGANVLTF | TGTGCCAGCTCTCCGGACTCTGGGGCCAACGTCCTGACTTTC
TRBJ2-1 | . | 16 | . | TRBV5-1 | CASSLVGRASYNEQFF | TGCGCCAGCAGCTTGGTGGGCAGGGCAAGCTACAATGAGCAGTTCTTC
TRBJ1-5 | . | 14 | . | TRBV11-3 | CASSSWQGWKPQHF | TGTGCCAGCAGCTCCTGGCAGGGGTGGAAGCCCCAGCATTTT
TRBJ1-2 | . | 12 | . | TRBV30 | CAWSRQSYGYTF | TGTGCCTGGAGTAGGCAGAGTTATGGCTACACCTTC
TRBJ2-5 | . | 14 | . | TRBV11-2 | CASSPAGVQETQYF | TGTGCCAGCAGCCCCGCTGGAGTCCAAGAGACCCAGTACTTC
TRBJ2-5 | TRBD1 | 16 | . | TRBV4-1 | CASSQDRGQIQETQYF | TGCGCCAGCAGCCAAGATCGGGGACAGATACAAGAGACCCAGTACTTC
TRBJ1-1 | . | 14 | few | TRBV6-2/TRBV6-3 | CASSSYGGNTEAFF | TGTGCCAGCAGTTCTTATGGGGGAAACACTGAAGCTTTCTTT
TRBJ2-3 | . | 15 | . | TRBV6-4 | CASSDSSGLTDTQYF | TGTGCCAGCAGTGACTCGAGTGGCCTCACAGATACGCAGTATTTT
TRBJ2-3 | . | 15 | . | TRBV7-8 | CASSLGLIGTDTQYF | TGTGCCAGCAGCTTAGGACTGATTGGCACAGATACGCAGTATTTT
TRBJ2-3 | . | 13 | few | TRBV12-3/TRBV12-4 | CASSYGFSSVQYF | TGTGCCAGCAGTTACGGTTTTAGCAGTGTTCAGTATTTT
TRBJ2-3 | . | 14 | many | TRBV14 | CASASTEATDTQYF | TGTGCCAGCGCATCCACGGAGGCAACAGATACGCAGTATTTT
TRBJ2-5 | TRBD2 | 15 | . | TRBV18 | CASSPFSGGQETQYF | TGTGCCAGCTCACCATTTAGCGGGGGACAAGAGACCCAGTACTTC
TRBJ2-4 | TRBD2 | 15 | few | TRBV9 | CASSVESRGDGIQYF | TGTGCCAGCAGCGTAGAAAGCCGGGGGGACGGCATTCAGTACTTC
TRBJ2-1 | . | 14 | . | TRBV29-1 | CSVPGPGAYNEQCF | TGCAGCGTACCCGGACCGGGGGCCTACAATGAGCAGTGCTTC